This T cell receptor (beta chain) was recovered during a study of blood T cell repertoires in COVID-19. Across the whole study: Sources were T cells, B-cell-depleted T cells, or PBMCs; the material itself was cDNA or gDNA.

Sequenced by immunoSEQ multiplex PCR; TCRdb stores in-frame clones only, minus some. The sample records fewer than 500,000 clones, about nine tenths being singletons. Germline loops: CDR1 MNHNS, CDR2 SASEGT. Trimming removed 1 base at V and 0 bases at J, with 15 bases between. The CDR3 length is 17 residues. This clone appeared once. Sequencing input: peripheral blood. V usage is TRBV6-1 and J usage is TRBJ1-1; no firm D call. The sequence was collected from a woman in her twenties or thirties with active or convalescent COVID-19. The CDR3 region is CASSEVAWAEMNTEAFF. Written as DNA, the CDR3 is TGTGCCAGCAGTGAAGTTGCTTGGGCAGAGATGAACACTGAAGCTTTCTTT.